These T cell receptor beta chains were read from a single sample in a study of identical twins. MiXCR, applied by TCRdb to the 5' RACE reads, yields one record per CDR3 protein. Of just under 550,000 distinct CDR3 sequences listed, 15% were seen once; the top ten hold roughly 0.4%. These data also formed part of another study, on yellow fever vaccine responses in identical twins.

The material sequenced was CD4+ T cells sorted from blood. All receptors come from a woman aged 18-29 years in good health. Both conserved end residues are part of each CDR3. The D gene is left open where the match is weak. A clone size is listed for some rows: how often the clone was seen (once, few, many), or a class if it is expanded.

size,D,V,J,length,CDR3,DNA
.,.,TRBV4-1,TRBJ2-5,12,CASSQLQETQYF,TGCGCCAGCAGCCAACTACAAGAGACCCAGTACTTC
few,TRBD1,TRBV6-5,TRBJ2-5,15,CASSYQDRGQETQYF,TGTGCCAGCAGTTACCAAGACAGGGGCCAAGAGACCCAGTACTTC
many,TRBD2,TRBV4-1,TRBJ2-3,15,CASSQVGLAVDTQYF,TGCGCCAGCAGCCAAGTAGGACTAGCGGTAGATACGCAGTATTTT
many,.,TRBV10-3,TRBJ1-4,15,CAISESQATNEKLFF,TGTGCCATCAGTGAGTCTCAAGCCACTAATGAAAAACTGTTTTTT
few,.,TRBV12-3/TRBV12-4,TRBJ1-3,14,CASSTGGSGNTIYF,TGTGCCAGCAGTACCGGTGGGTCTGGAAACACCATATATTTT
.,TRBD2,TRBV20-1,TRBJ2-4,14,CSARSLAGGNIQYF,TGCAGTGCTAGATCCCTAGCGGGAGGTAACATTCAGTACTTC
few,.,TRBV7-9,TRBJ1-1,13,CASEGLGNTEAFF,TGTGCCAGCGAGGGTTTAGGGAACACTGAAGCTTTCTTT
.,.,TRBV29-1,TRBJ2-5,13,CSVESGAKETQYF,TGCAGCGTTGAAAGTGGGGCCAAAGAGACCCAGTACTTC
few,.,TRBV12-3/TRBV12-4,TRBJ2-3,15,CASNSGGDFTDTQYF,TGTGCCAGCAACTCAGGGGGGGACTTCACAGATACGCAGTATTTT
few,.,TRBV15,TRBJ2-1,17,CATSSGEGRGLSREQFF,TGTGCCACCAGCAGTGGCGAGGGGAGGGGGCTCTCGCGTGAGCAGTTCTTC
few,TRBD2,TRBV3-1,TRBJ2-5,19,CASSHGGTSGIRSRETQYF,TGTGCCAGCAGCCACGGGGGAACTAGCGGGATTAGAAGTAGGGAGACCCAGTACTTC
.,.,TRBV20-1,TRBJ2-3,10,CSGGRDTQYF,TGCAGTGGGGGGCGGGATACGCAGTATTTT
.,.,TRBV5-6,TRBJ2-1,12,CASSLVPGAQFF,TGTGCCAGCAGCTTGGTACCGGGGGCTCAGTTCTTC
many,TRBD2,TRBV5-1,TRBJ2-3,15,CASKLAGGREDTQYF,TGCGCCAGCAAGCTAGCGGGGGGGCGTGAGGATACGCAGTATTTT
.,.,TRBV11-2,TRBJ2-7,16,CASSLTSSRGPDEQYF,TGTGCCAGCAGCTTAACTTCAAGCAGGGGTCCCGACGAGCAGTACTTC
few,TRBD1,TRBV6-5,TRBJ1-1,17,CASSYSGGQGWDTEAFF,TGTGCCAGCAGTTACTCGGGGGGACAGGGTTGGGACACTGAAGCTTTCTTT
few,TRBD1,TRBV28,TRBJ1-1,13,CAADRDGRTEAFF,TGTGCCGCGGACAGGGACGGGCGAACTGAAGCTTTCTTT
.,.,TRBV12-3/TRBV12-4,TRBJ2-2,14,CASLGGAGTGELFF,TGTGCCAGTCTCGGGGGCGCTGGGACCGGGGAGCTGTTTTTT
.,TRBD2,TRBV15,TRBJ2-1,17,CATSRVGTSGSYNEQFF,TGTGCCACCAGCAGAGTCGGGACTAGCGGGTCGTACAATGAGCAGTTCTTC
few,TRBD1,TRBV15,TRBJ2-5,15,CATSRDTGGKETQYF,TGTGCCACCAGCAGAGATACAGGGGGAAAAGAGACCCAGTACTTC
few,TRBD2,TRBV4-2,TRBJ2-1,17,CASSQGGVAGAYNEQFF,TGTGCCAGCAGCCAAGGGGGGGTAGCGGGGGCCTACAATGAGCAGTTCTTC
.,TRBD1,TRBV7-9,TRBJ2-7,12,CASSDRVYEQYF,TGTGCCAGCAGCGACAGGGTCTACGAGCAGTACTTC
.,.,TRBV20-1,TRBJ1-2,16,CSARDGTLTLNYGYTF,TGCAGTGCTAGAGATGGCACACTAACTCTGAACTATGGCTACACCTTC